The 18 T cell receptor beta chains below all came from one sample that was sequenced in a study of blood T cell repertoires in COVID-19. TCRdb's table, derived via immunoSEQ multiplex PCR, lists solely in-frame clones and lacks some. The sample includes about 98,000 clones, nearly 90% of them seen just once. Sequencing was performed on peripheral blood. The receptors derive from a middle-aged man with active COVID-19.

This chain uses TRBV23-1 with TRBJ2-3; no clear D gene. TRBV23-1 is assigned to the ORF class and has an uncertain function. The germline V and J ends were trimmed by 7 bases and 11 bases, with 19 bases remaining between them. The CDR3 is made up of 13 amino acids. The CDR3, as DNA: TGCGCCAGCACTCTACCAGACAATAATGGGCAGTATTTT. Translation: CASTLPDNNGQYF.

This chain's CDR3 is CASSLGGRHTQYF. CDR3 nucleotides: TGTGCCAGCAGCCTGGGGGGGCGCCATACGCAGTATTTT. The genes are TRBV5-6 and TRBJ2-3; possibly TRBD2 for D (7 bases). The germline V and J ends were trimmed by 4 bases and 7 bases, with 13 bases remaining between them. The CDR3 sequence is 13 residues long. Per the germline V gene, CDR1 is SGHDT and CDR2 is YYEEEE.

The chain employs TRBV10-3 and TRBJ2-7; D is perhaps TRBD1 (7 bases). V lost 0 bases and J lost 5, with 14 bases in between. The CDR3 is 15 amino acids. Germline V CDR1 and CDR2: ENHRY, SYGVKD. The CDR3 DNA follows: TGTGCCATCAGTGAGTCTAGCGGAACAGGGGACGAGCAGTACTTC. This sequence encodes CAISESSGTGDEQYF.

The chain uses TRBV7-2 and TRBJ2-1; 7 positions agree with TRBD1. This CDR3 is 15 amino acids long. V was clipped by 0 bases and J by 4 bases; unmatched bases: 3. CDR1 SGHTA and CDR2 FQGNSA come from the germline V gene. Written as DNA, the CDR3 is TGTGCCAGCAGCTTAGCACGGGGACAGTACAATGAGCAGTTCTTC. Residues: CASSLARGQYNEQFF.

The chain uses TRBV21-1 and TRBJ1-1; the table gives TRBD1 as D, unverified against the DNA. TRBV21-1 is a documented pseudogene. This CDR3 comprises 13 residues. The DNA of the CDR3 is TGTGCCAGCAGCCCGGACAGGGGGCGGGGAGCTTTCTTT. Translated: CASSPDRGRGAFF.

This clone was counted once. The CDR3 protein is CASSPEGDYGYTF. CDR3 bases: TGTGCCAGCTCACCAGAAGGGGACTATGGCTACACCTTC. V usage is TRBV18 and J usage is TRBJ1-2, with D tentatively TRBD1 (5 bases). The CDR3 loop spans 13 amino acids. V was cut by 2 bases and J by 3 bases, with 7 bases left in between. Per germline, CDR1 KGHSH and CDR2 LQKENI.

J is TRBJ2-7 and V is TRBV5-4; TRBD1 might be the D (6 bases). This CDR3 region has 14 residues. The germline CDR1 and CDR2 sequences are SGHNT and YYREEE (reference sequence). V was clipped by 5 bases and J by 5 bases, with 17 bases between them. The CDR3 protein is CASSDPRGGDEQYF. CDR3 DNA sequence: TGTGCCAGCAGTGATCCACGTGGGGGCGACGAGCAGTACTTC. Looking up the rest from reference TRBV5-4 and TRBJ2-7 gives the full variable domain: ETGVTQSPTHLIKTRGQQVTLRCSSQSGHNTVSWYQQALGQGPQFIFQYYREEENGRGNFPPRFSGLQFPNYSSELNVNALELDDSALYLCASSDPRGGDEQYFGPGTRLTVT.

This chain links TRBV2 with TRBJ1-5, with 7 bases identical to TRBD1. This CDR3 region has 15 residues. Unmatched junction bases numbered 4, after V lost 5 bases and J lost 0 bases. In germline, CDR1 is SNHLY, CDR2 FYNNEI. In DNA form, the CDR3 reads TGTGCCAGCAGTCGAGGACAGGTTAGCAATCAGCCCCAGCATTTT. As protein: CASSRGQVSNQPQHF.

The chain carries TRBV5-1 and TRBJ2-2; perhaps TRBD2 as D (5 bases). The V end was cut by 1 base, the J end by 6 bases, with 13 bases between. This CDR3 region has 15 residues. The germline CDR1 and CDR2 sequences are SGHRS and YFSETQ. The CDR3 nucleotides are TGCGCCAGCAGCTTGTTAGGGAGTGACTCCGGGGAGCTGTTTTTT. As protein: CASSLLGSDSGELFF. Full variable domain (remainder filled in from reference TRBV5-1 and TRBJ2-2): KAGVTQTPRYLIKTRGQQVTLSCSPISGHRSVSWYQQTPGQGLQFLFEYFSETQRNKGNFPGRFSGRQFSNSRSEMNVSTLELGDSALYLCASSLLGSDSGELFFGEGSRLTVL.

V and J are TRBV6-5 and TRBJ1-1, with a tentative D call TRBD1 (5 bases). V lost 6 bases, J lost 7 bases, and 15 bases lay in between. The CDR3 has 13 amino acids. Germline CDR1 is MNHEY and CDR2 is SVGAGI. The CDR3 sequence: CASRRMGGDEAFF. CDR3 nucleotides: TGTGCCAGCAGACGTATGGGAGGGGATGAAGCTTTCTTT.

This chain joins TRBV30 and TRBJ1-1, with 9 bases aligning to TRBD1. V shed 3 bases, J shed 0 bases, and the junction held 11 bases outside the gene matches. This CDR3 has 17 amino acids. Germline V lookup: CDR1 GTSNPN, CDR2 SVGIG (reference sequence). As DNA, the CDR3 is TGTGCCTGGAGGGGACAGGGCTTGACTCACTTGAACACTGAAGCTTTCTTT. Protein product: CAWRGQGLTHLNTEAFF. The full variable domain, rest sourced from reference TRBV30 and TRBJ1-1, is SQTIHQWPATLVQPVGSPLSLECTVEGTSNPNLYWYRQAAGRGLQLLFYSVGIGQISSEVPQNLSASRPQDRQFILSSKKLLLSDSGFYLCAWRGQGLTHLNTEAFFGQGTRLTVV.

The chain has TRBV5-1 and TRBJ2-7; 9 nucleotides align to TRBD2. This CDR3 has 13 residues. Germline CDR1 is SGHRS and CDR2 is YFSETQ. Trimming at V came to 5 bases and at J to 6 bases, leaving 6 bases not matched to a gene. DNA for the CDR3: TGCGCCAGCAGTTCGGGACTAGCCGGCGAGCAGTACTTC. This translates into CASSSGLAGEQYF. Based on the CDR3 plus reference TRBV5-1 and TRBJ2-7, the full variable domain is KAGVTQTPRYLIKTRGQQVTLSCSPISGHRSVSWYQQTPGQGLQFLFEYFSETQRNKGNFPGRFSGRQFSNSRSEMNVSTLELGDSALYLCASSSGLAGEQYFGPGTRLTVT.

The chain links TRBV24-1 to TRBJ1-5; TRBD1 agrees at 8 bases. The CDR3 sequence is 15 residues long. From germline, CDR1 is KGHDR and CDR2 SFDVKD. Germline trimming cut 2 bases from V and 7 bases from J; bases unmatched to any gene: 6. The CDR3 DNA reads TGTGCCACCAGTGATTCTGGACAGGGCATACAGCCCCAGCATTTT. It is translated as CATSDSGQGIQPQHF.

The chain uses TRBV7-9 and TRBJ1-2; tentatively, D is TRBD1 (6 bases). Germline V lookup: CDR1 SEHNR, CDR2 FQNEAQ (reference sequence). V was clipped by 4 bases and J by 2 bases, with 23 bases between them. The CDR3 covers 18 residues. The CDR3 here is CASSSWPPRGRINYGYTF. The CDR3 DNA reads TGTGCCAGCAGCTCATGGCCTCCCAGGGGACGCATAAACTATGGCTACACCTTC.

The chain combines TRBV5-1 with TRBJ2-1; TRBD2 agrees at 11 bases. The CDR3 is 19 amino acids. V lost 1 base and J lost 9; bases outside the gene matches: 18. Germline values: CDR1 SGHRS, CDR2 YFSETQ. Here the CDR3 reads CASSLLTSGGAVYGSEQFF. CDR3 DNA sequence: TGCGCCAGCAGCTTGTTAACTAGCGGGGGTGCAGTATATGGTAGTGAGCAGTTCTTC.

The count of this clone is one. V is TRBV29-1 and J is TRBJ2-7, with 12 bases that match TRBD2. The ends lost 7 bases at V and 2 bases at J; junction bases unmatched: 3. The germline CDR1 and CDR2 sequences are SQVTM and ANQGSEA. The CDR3 has 13 amino acids. The CDR3 here is CSASGGGPYEQYF. The CDR3 nucleotides are TGCAGCGCTAGCGGGGGGGGGCCCTACGAGCAGTACTTC.

This chain uses TRBV18 with TRBJ2-1; tentatively, D is TRBD2 (7 bases). Germline CDR1 reads KGHSH; CDR2 reads LQKENI. The CDR3 has 15 residues. The V end was cut by 6 bases, the J end by 7 bases, with 19 bases between. The CDR3 here is CASSRGGQAGNEQFF. The CDR3 DNA reads TGTGCCAGCTCCCGCGGGGGCCAGGCAGGGAATGAGCAGTTCTTC.

The chain joins TRBV5-1 to TRBJ2-3; D gene ambiguous. Germline V gene sequence: CDR1 SGHRS, CDR2 YFSETQ. Trimming pared 0 bases from V and 0 bases from J, leaving 5 bases between. This CDR3 contains 14 residues. CDR3 nucleotide sequence: TGCGCCAGCAGCTTGGGCTATAGCACAGATACGCAGTATTTT. Protein product: CASSLGYSTDTQYF.